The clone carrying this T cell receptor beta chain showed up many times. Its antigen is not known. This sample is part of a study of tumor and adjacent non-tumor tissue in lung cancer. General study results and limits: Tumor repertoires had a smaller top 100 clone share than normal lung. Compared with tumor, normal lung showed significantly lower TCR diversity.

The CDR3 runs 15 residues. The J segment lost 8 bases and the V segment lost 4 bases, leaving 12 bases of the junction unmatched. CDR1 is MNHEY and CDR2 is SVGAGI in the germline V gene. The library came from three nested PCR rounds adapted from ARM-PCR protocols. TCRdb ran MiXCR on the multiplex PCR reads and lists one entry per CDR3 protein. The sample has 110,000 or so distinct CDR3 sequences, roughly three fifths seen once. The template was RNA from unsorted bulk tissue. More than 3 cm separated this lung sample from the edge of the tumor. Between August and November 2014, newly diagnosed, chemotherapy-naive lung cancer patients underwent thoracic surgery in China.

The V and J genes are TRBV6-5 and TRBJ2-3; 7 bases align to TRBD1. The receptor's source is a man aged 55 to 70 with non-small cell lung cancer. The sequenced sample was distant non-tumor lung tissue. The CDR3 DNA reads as TGTGCCAGCAGTTCTGACAGGGTACTGTTGGGTACGCAGTATTTT. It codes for CASSSDRVLLGTQYF.